This TCR beta chain stems from a study of T-cell memory formation after mild COVID-19. 5'RACE primed at constant segments yielded TCR alpha and TCR beta cDNA libraries bearing sample barcodes and UMIs. TCRdb itself ran the 5' RACE reads through MiXCR, one entry per CDR3 protein. The table has some 210,000 distinct CDR3 sequences, about 16% seen once. In germline, CDR1 is DFQATT, CDR2 SNEGSKA (reference sequence). Germline trimming cut 3 bases from V and 4 bases from J; bases unmatched to any gene: 3. CDR3 length: 15 amino acids. Sequencing was done on a sample of PBMCs or a T cell subset sorted from them (not recorded which). The chain carries TRBV20-1 and TRBJ2-3; 14 bases fit TRBD2. The source is an adult woman who had mild COVID-19 (a few samples of this study predate the infection). Cell type and time point are not known. The CDR3 nucleotides read TGCAGTGCTAGCGGGACTAGCGGGAGCTCAGATACGCAGTATTTT. Protein: CSASGTSGSSDTQYF.